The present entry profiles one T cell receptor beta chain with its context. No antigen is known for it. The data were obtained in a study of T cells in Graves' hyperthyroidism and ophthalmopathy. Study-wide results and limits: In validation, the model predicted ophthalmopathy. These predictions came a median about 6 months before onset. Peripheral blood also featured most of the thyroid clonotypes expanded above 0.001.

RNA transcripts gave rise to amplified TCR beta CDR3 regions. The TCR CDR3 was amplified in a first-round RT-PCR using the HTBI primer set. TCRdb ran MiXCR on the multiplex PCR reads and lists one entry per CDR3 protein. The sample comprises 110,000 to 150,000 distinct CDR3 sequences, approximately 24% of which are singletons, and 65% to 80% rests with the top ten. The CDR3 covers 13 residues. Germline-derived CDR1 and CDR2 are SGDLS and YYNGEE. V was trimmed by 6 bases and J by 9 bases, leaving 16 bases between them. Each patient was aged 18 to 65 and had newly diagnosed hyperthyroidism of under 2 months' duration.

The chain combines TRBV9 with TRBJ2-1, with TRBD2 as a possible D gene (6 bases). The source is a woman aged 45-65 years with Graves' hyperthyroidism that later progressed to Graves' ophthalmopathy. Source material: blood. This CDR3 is CASTPRARGEQFF. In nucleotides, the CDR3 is TGTGCCAGCACCCCTCGGGCGCGGGGTGAGCAGTTCTTC.